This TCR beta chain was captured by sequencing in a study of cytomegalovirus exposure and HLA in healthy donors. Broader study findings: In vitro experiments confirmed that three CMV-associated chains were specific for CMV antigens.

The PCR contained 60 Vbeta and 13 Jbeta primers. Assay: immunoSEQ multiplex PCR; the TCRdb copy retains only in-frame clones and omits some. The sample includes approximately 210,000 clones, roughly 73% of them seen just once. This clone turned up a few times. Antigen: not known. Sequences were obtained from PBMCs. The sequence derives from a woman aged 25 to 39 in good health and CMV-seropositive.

The CDR3 sequence is CASSRQGGSNEQFF. In nucleotides, the CDR3 is TGTGCCAGCAGCCGACAGGGAGGAAGTAATGAGCAGTTCTTC. The chain carries TRBV7-9 and TRBJ2-1; D is perhaps TRBD1 (7 bases). The V gene's germline CDR1 is SEHNR and CDR2 FQNEAQ (reference sequence). The CDR3 runs 14 residues. V dropped 5 bases and J dropped 7 bases, with 15 bases sitting between them.